The clone carrying this T cell receptor beta chain was counted only a few times. Per the germline V gene, CDR1 is SGHRS and CDR2 is YFSETQ. This CDR3 contains 17 residues. The junction had 17 bases not matched to a gene; V was cut back by 4 bases and J by 7 bases. The data belong to a study of CD8 T cells in ankylosing spondylitis. MiXCR, run by TCRdb on the 5' RACE reads, gives a single entry per CDR3 protein. Of 350,000 or so distinct CDR3 sequences listed, about 14% are singletons. Sequenced: blood, either unsorted or a sorted T cell fraction (not recorded which). The TCR was taken from a male donor with ankylosing spondylitis or in good health (not recorded which). This chain uses TRBV5-1 with TRBJ1-1; 9 positions match TRBD1. CDR3 residues: CASSVTRDRVPIREAFF. DNA of the CDR3: TGCGCCAGCAGCGTCACTCGGGACAGGGTGCCTATACGTGAAGCTTTCTTT.